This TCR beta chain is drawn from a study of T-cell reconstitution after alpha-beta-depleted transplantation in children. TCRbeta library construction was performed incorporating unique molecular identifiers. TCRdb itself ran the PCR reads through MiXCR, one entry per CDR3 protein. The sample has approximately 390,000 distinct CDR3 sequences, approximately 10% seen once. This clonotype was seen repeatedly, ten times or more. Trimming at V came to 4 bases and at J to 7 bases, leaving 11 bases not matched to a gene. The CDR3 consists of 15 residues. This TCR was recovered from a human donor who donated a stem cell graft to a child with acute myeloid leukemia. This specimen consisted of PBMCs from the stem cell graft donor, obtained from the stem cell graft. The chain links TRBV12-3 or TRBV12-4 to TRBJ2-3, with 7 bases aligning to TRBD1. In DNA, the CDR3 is TGTGCCAGCAGTTCACAGGGGATCAAAGGCAATACGCAGTATTTT. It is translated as CASSSQGIKGNTQYF.